This TCR beta chain came from a study of PD-1 blockade in classical Hodgkin lymphoma. Brentuximab vedotin exposure varied among the patients, all of whom had relapsed after autologous stem cell transplantation. From germline, CDR1 is SGHRS and CDR2 YFSETQ. CDR3 length: 15 amino acids. V was pared by 5 bases and J by 2 bases, with 14 bases between. Profiling relied on immunoSEQ multiplex PCR, and the TCRdb table lists in-frame clones only, not all of them. Of some 40,000 clones in the sample, approximately 69% were seen once. V is TRBV5-1 and J is TRBJ2-1; D perhaps matches TRBD1 (5 bases). The clonotype originates from a human donor with classical Hodgkin lymphoma. The starting material was peripheral blood mononuclear cells (PBMCs), obtained before the second cycle of nivolumab. CDR3 sequence reads: CASRSAGYTYNEQFF. DNA of the CDR3: TGCGCCAGCAGGTCGGCAGGGTACACCTACAATGAGCAGTTCTTC.